This T cell receptor (beta chain) emerged from a study of cytomegalovirus exposure and HLA in healthy donors. Researchers ran the PCR with 60 Vbeta and 13 Jbeta primers. TCRdb's copy holds only in-frame clones and misses some; the assay was immunoSEQ multiplex PCR. The sample includes approximately 210,000 clones, 77% seen only once; the top ten take 2.1%. Trimming at V came to 1 base and at J to 7 bases, leaving 7 bases not matched to a gene. This CDR3 is built from 15 residues. Germline V gene lookup returns CDR1 SGDLS and CDR2 YYNGEE. The chain couples TRBV9 to TRBJ1-5; 8 bases agree with TRBD1. Sequencing was done on a sample of PBMCs. The receptor comes from a woman under 40 in good health and CMV-seropositive. Written as DNA, the CDR3 is TGTGCCAGCAGCGTAAGCGGACAGGGTGGGCAGCCCCAGCATTTT. This gives the protein CASSVSGQGGQPQHF.